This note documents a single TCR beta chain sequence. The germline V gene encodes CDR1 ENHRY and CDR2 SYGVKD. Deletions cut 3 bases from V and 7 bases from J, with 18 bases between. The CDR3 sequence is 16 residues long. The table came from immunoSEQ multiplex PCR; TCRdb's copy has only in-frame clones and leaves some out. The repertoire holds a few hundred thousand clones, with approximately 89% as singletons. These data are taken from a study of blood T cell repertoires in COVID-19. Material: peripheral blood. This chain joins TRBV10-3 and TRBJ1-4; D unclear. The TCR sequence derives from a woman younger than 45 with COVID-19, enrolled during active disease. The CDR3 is CAISEIGLREGEKLFF. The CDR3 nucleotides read TGTGCCATCAGTGAAATCGGACTCCGCGAGGGTGAAAAACTGTTTTTT.